The 12 T cell receptor beta chains below were found in one sample sequenced in a study of CD8 T cells in ankylosing spondylitis (dated by TCRdb to about 2017). The receptor library was made with 5' RACE. Sequencing was carried out with an Illumina HiSeq 2500. Starting from the raw public reads, TCRdb applied fastp trimming at Q25, assembled clones with MiXCR and retained in-frame beta chains. Rows are unified per CDR3 protein, each entry keeping the most common DNA and genes. This sample is represented by 200,000 to 300,000 distinct CDR3 sequences; roughly 10% of them were singletons. The leading ten clones occupy 6% to 8.5% of the sample. The sequencing sample was made of blood, either unsorted or a sorted T cell fraction (not recorded which). The source of these receptors is a male donor with ankylosing spondylitis or in good health (not recorded which).

This clonotype was detected many times. The chain links TRBV29-1 to TRBJ2-3; TRBD2 aligns across 9 bases. The junction had 3 bases not matched to a gene; V was cut back by 4 bases and J by 4 bases. The CDR3 contains 13 residues. Germline V gene lookup returns CDR1 SQVTM and CDR2 ANQGSEA. For the CDR3, the DNA is TGCAGCGTTGGCGGGAGGGTTGCAGATACGCAGTATTTT. Translation gives CSVGGRVADTQYF.

This clonotype came up a few times. This chain joins TRBV28 and TRBJ2-7; a possible D gene is TRBD2 (5 bases). CDR3 size: 17 residues. The ends were cut back, 3 bases at V and 4 bases at J, with 22 bases in the middle. The germline V gene encodes CDR1 MDHEN and CDR2 SYDVKM. The CDR3 coding sequence is TGTGCCAGCAGTTTCATACAGTCCCCCGTTTCGGGGTACGAGCAGTACTTC. Translating gives CASSFIQSPVSGYEQYF.

The chain is built from TRBV9 and TRBJ2-7, with D unresolved. CDR1 SGDLS and CDR2 YYNGEE come from the germline V gene. V lost 3 bases and J lost 6, with 13 bases in between. The CDR3 contains 13 residues. Here the CDR3 DNA reads TGTGCCAGCAGCGGGGGTAATCTACGCGAGCAGTACTTC. It yields the protein CASSGGNLREQYF.

This clonotype was found many times. The gene calls are TRBV3-1 and TRBJ2-3, with D uncertain. Germline CDR1 is LGHDT and CDR2 is YNNKEL (reference sequence). This CDR3 has 14 residues. V dropped 0 bases and J dropped 13 bases, with 17 bases sitting between them. CDR3 DNA sequence: TGTGCCAGCAGCCAAGACCTTCTATCCCCCTCGAAGTATTTT. Protein sequence: CASSQDLLSPSKYF.

The J gene is TRBJ2-7, the V gene TRBV2; 9 bases line up with TRBD1. This CDR3 comprises 15 residues. CDR1 and CDR2 (germline): SNHLY, FYNNEI. With 0 bases clipped from V and 4 bases from J, the junction kept 4 bases outside the gene matches. CDR3 sequence: CASSEAGQGTYEQYF. The CDR3 bases are TGTGCCAGCAGTGAAGCTGGACAGGGGACTTACGAGCAGTACTTC.

There are many counts of this clonotype. CDR3 sequence: CASSRTGTSYEQYF. The CDR3 nucleotides read TGTGCCAGCAGCAGGACGGGAACGTCCTACGAGCAGTACTTC. The genes are TRBV9 and TRBJ2-7; possible D gene TRBD2, 5 bases. The germline CDR1 and CDR2 sequences are SGDLS and YYNGEE. The CDR3 covers 14 residues. Between the trimmed V and J ends, which lost 4 bases and 1 base, there was a span of 12 bases.

This clonotype was observed at least ten times. The gene calls are TRBV20-1 and TRBJ1-3; D not certain. Germline loops: CDR1 DFQATT, CDR2 SNEGSKA (reference sequence). The CDR3 consists of 16 residues. Trimming took 3 bases from V and 0 from J, leaving 15 bases between them. The CDR3 nucleotides read TGCAGTGCTAGGCAGGCAGTCGGGAGCTCTGGAAACACCATATATTTT. Translated, it gives CSARQAVGSSGNTIYF.

There are many counts of this clonotype. The CDR3 DNA reads as TGTGCCACCAGCGTCACCGGGACAGGGAGGAGGCAGTACTTC. It specifies CATSVTGTGRRQYF. This chain uses TRBV15 with TRBJ2-7, with 9 positions matching TRBD1. The CDR3 has 14 residues. Trimming at V came to 5 bases and at J to 9 bases, leaving 11 bases not matched to a gene. Germline V gives CDR1 LNHNV, CDR2 YYDKDF (reference sequence).

The chain joins TRBV9 to TRBJ2-3, with 10 nucleotides matching TRBD2. The CDR3 consists of 15 residues. V shed 4 bases, J shed 2 bases, and the junction held 4 bases outside the gene matches. CDR1 is SGDLS and CDR2 is YYNGEE in the germline V gene. Here the CDR3 DNA reads TGTGCCAGCAGCCCTAGCGGGGGAGTCACAGATACGCAGTATTTT. It specifies CASSPSGGVTDTQYF.

This clonotype was found many times. J is TRBJ2-2 and V is TRBV2; a possible D gene is TRBD1 (6 bases). The germline V gene encodes CDR1 SNHLY and CDR2 FYNNEI. The ends were cut back, 9 bases at V and 3 bases at J, with 17 bases in the middle. The CDR3 is 15 residues long. DNA for the CDR3: TGTGCCAGTCTAATGGACAGTCCCCACACCGGGGAGCTGTTTTTT. Translated, it gives CASLMDSPHTGELFF.

This clonotype was observed a few times. The rearrangement uses TRBV10-3 and TRBJ2-5; 8 bases fit TRBD1. This CDR3 contains 17 residues. The V gene end was trimmed by 3 bases and the J gene end by 1 base; junction bases not matched to a gene: 10. Germline CDR1 reads ENHRY; CDR2 reads SYGVKD. Here the CDR3 DNA reads TGTGCCATCAGTGACCCAACAGGGGGTAGGGGCCAAGAGACCCAGTACTTC. Translated: CAISDPTGGRGQETQYF.

This clonotype has just a few counts. This chain uses TRBV9 with TRBJ2-4, with D unresolved. CDR1 is SGDLS, CDR2 YYNGEE, per germline. The CDR3 consists of 14 residues. Trimming left V 0 bases short and J 8 bases short, with 12 bases between. The CDR3 sequence: CASSVGPDLDIQYF. The CDR3 DNA follows: TGTGCCAGCAGCGTAGGACCCGACCTAGACATTCAGTACTTC.